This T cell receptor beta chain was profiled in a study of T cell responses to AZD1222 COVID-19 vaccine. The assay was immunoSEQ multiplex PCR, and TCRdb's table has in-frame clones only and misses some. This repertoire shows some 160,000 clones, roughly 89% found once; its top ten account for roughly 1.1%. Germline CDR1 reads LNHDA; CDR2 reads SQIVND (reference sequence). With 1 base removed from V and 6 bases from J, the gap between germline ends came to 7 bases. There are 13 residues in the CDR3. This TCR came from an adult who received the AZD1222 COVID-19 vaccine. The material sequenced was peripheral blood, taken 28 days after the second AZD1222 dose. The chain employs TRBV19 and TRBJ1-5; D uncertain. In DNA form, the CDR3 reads TGTGCCAGTAGTATAGTAGGGAGTCAGCCCCAGCATTTT. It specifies CASSIVGSQPQHF.